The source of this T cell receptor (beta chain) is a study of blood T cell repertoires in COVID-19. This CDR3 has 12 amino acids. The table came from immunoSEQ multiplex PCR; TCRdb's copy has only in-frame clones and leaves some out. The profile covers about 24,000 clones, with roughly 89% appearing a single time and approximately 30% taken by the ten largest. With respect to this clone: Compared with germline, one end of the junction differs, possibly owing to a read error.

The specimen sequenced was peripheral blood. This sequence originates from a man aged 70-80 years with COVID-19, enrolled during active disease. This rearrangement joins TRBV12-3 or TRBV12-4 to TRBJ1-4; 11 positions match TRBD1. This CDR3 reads CASGLGQGGLFF. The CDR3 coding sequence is TGTGCCAGCGGTTTGGGACAGGGGGGGCTGTTTTTT.